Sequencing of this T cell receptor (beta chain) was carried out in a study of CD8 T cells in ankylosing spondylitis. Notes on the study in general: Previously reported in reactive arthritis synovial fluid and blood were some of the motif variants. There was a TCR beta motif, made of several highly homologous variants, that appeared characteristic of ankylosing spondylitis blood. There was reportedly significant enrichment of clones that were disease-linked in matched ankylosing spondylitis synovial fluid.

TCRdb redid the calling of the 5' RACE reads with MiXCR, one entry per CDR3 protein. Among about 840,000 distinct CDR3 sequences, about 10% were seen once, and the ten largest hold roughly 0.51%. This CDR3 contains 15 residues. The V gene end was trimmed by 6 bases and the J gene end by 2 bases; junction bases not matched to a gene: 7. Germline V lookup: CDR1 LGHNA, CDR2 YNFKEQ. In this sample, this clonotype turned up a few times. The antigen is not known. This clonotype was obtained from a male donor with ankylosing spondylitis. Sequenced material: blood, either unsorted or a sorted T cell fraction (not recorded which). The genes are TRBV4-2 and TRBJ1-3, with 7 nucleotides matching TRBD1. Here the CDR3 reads CASRIDRDTGNTIYF. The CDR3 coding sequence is TGTGCCAGCAGAATAGACAGGGATACTGGAAACACCATATATTTT.